This T cell receptor beta chain appears in the sequencing data of a study of graft-versus-host responses after intestinal transplantation. On this clone: The target antigen is unknown.

Libraries were prepared by immunoSEQ multiplex PCR; TCRdb keeps only in-frame clonotypes and omits some of them. This sample has over 85,000 clones, with approximately 95% found just once. The clonotype originates from a human donor who received an intestinal transplant. The sequencing here drew on unstimulated CD8+ T cells sorted from spleen or lymph node cells, taken before intestinal transplant.

The CDR3 DNA reads as TGTGCCAGCAGTCCGGACATTGGCTCCTACGAGCAGTACTTC. It encodes CASSPDIGSYEQYF. The chain joins TRBV6-5 to TRBJ2-7; a weak D match, TRBD1 (5 bases). This CDR3 contains 14 residues. CDR1 and CDR2 from the germline V gene are MNHEY and SVGAGI. Trimming left V 5 bases short and J 0 bases short, with 11 bases between.